The source of this T cell receptor beta chain is a study of cytotoxic CD8 clonotypes in ibrutinib-treated CLL. Points from the study as a whole: Clonality increased at ibrutinib response, then returned toward baseline at progression. With treatment, public clonotypes, which were uncommon, either contracted or remained stable.

This clone was seen a handful of times. Antigen: not known. Method: immunoSEQ multiplex PCR; TCRdb's copy keeps in-frame clones and lacks some. Of about 50,000 clones in the sample, roughly 57% were seen once. Source: PBMCs, taken after 24 months of ibrutinib treatment. This clonotype originated in a human donor with chronic lymphocytic leukemia.

CDR3 nucleotides: TGTGCCATCGGCCGTGGGGGGGCCCAAGAGACCCAGTACTTC. Amino acids: CAIGRGGAQETQYF. The V call is TRBV10-3, the J call TRBJ2-5; D might be TRBD2 (7 bases). Trimming removed 8 bases at V and 1 base at J, with 14 bases between. This CDR3 is built from 14 residues. Germline-derived CDR1 and CDR2 are ENHRY and SYGVKD.